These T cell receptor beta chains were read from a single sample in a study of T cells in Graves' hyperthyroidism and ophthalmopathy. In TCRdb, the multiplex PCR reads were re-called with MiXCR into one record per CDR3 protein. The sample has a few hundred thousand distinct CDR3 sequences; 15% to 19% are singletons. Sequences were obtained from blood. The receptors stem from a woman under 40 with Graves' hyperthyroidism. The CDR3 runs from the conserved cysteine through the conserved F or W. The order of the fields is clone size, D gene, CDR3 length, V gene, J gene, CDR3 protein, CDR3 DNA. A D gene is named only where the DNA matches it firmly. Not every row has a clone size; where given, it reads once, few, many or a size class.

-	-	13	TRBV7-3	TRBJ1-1	CASSLNVNTEAFF	TGTGCCAGCAGCTTAAACGTGAACACTGAAGCTTTCTTT
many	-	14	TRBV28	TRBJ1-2	CASSSPGLYYGYTF	TGTGCCAGCAGTTCCCCCGGCCTTTACTATGGCTACACCTTC
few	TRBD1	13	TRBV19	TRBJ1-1	CASIRTGITEAFF	TGTGCCAGTATTAGGACAGGGATCACTGAAGCTTTCTTT
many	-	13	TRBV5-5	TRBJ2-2	CASSFEDTGELFF	TGTGCCAGCAGCTTCGAGGACACCGGGGAGCTGTTTTTT
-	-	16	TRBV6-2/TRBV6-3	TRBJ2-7	CASSYNVAGSHYEQYF	TGTGCCAGCAGTTACAATGTTGCGGGATCCCACTACGAGCAGTACTTC
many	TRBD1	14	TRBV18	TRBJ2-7	CASASGQGPYEQYF	TGTGCCAGCGCGTCCGGACAGGGTCCCTACGAGCAGTACTTC
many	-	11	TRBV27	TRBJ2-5	CASTFGETQYF	TGTGCCAGCACCTTTGGAGAGACCCAGTACTTC
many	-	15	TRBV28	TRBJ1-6	CASSGVMALNSPLHF	TGTGCCAGCAGCGGCGTGATGGCTCTTAATTCACCCCTCCACTTT
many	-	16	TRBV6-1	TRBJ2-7	CASSRSSGPSSYEQYF	TGTGCCAGCAGTAGGTCTTCCGGGCCGAGCTCCTACGAGCAGTACTTC
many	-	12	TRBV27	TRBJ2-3	CASRGITDTQYF	TGTGCCAGCAGGGGTATCACAGATACGCAGTATTTT
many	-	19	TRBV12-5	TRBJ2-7	CASGLVRLAELHSVYEQYF	TGTGCTAGTGGTTTGGTAAGATTAGCGGAGCTTCACTCGGTCTACGAGCAGTACTTC
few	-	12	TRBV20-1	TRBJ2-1	CSARYVRDEQFF	TGCAGTGCTAGATACGTCCGGGATGAGCAGTTCTTC
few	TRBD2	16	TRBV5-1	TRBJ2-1	CASSPRELAGTNEQFF	TGCGCCAGCAGCCCGAGGGAACTAGCGGGAACCAATGAGCAGTTCTTC
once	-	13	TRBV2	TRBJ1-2	CASSEIPSYGYTF	TGTGCCAGCAGTGAAATCCCATCCTATGGCTACACCTTC
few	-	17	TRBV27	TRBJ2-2	CASSQQVASASLGELFF	TGTGCCAGCAGTCAGCAGGTGGCTAGCGCATCTTTGGGGGAGCTGTTTTTT
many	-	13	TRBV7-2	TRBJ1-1	CASSFERDTEAFF	TGTGCCAGCAGCTTTGAGAGGGACACTGAAGCTTTCTTT
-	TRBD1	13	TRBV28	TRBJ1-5	CATGPRGNQPQHF	TGTGCGACAGGGCCAAGGGGCAATCAGCCCCAGCATTTT
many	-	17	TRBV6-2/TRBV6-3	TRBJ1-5	CASSYSSGTWGNQPQHF	TGTGCCAGCAGTTACTCGAGTGGGACATGGGGCAATCAGCCCCAGCATTTT
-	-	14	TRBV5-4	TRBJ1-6	CASSLGGPPSPLHF	TGTGCCAGCAGCCTGGGGGGACCTCCTTCACCCCTCCACTTT
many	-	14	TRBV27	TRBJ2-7	CASSFRFPSYEQYF	TGTGCCAGCAGTTTCCGCTTCCCCTCCTACGAGCAGTACTTC
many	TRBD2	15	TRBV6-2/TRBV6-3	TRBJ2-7	CASTPGLAGSYEQYF	TGTGCCAGCACCCCGGGACTAGCGGGATCCTACGAGCAGTACTTC
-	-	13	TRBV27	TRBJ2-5	CASSLWGAETQYF	TGTGCCAGCAGTTTATGGGGAGCAGAGACCCAGTACTTC
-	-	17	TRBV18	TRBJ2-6	CASSPFIDGTGANVLTF	TGTGCCAGCTCACCGTTCATTGACGGAACTGGGGCCAACGTCCTGACTTTC
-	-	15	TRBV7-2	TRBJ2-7	CASSLYSEHSYEQYF	TGTGCCAGCAGCTTATATTCGGAACACTCCTACGAGCAGTACTTC
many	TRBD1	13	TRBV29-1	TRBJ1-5	CSVSGGSGQPQHF	TGCAGCGTTTCAGGGGGGTCGGGTCAGCCCCAGCATTTT
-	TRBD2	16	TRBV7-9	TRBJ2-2	CASSPPGGALGGELFF	TGTGCCAGCAGCCCTCCCGGGGGGGCGCTAGGCGGGGAGCTGTTTTTT
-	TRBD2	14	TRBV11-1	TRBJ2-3	CASSLWGGSDTQYF	TGTGCCAGCAGCTTATGGGGGGGATCAGATACGCAGTATTTT
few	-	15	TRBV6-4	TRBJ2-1	CASSALGISDNEQFF	TGTGCCAGCAGTGCGTTAGGCATTTCTGACAATGAGCAGTTCTTC
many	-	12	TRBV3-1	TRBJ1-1	CASSQKRRKAFF	TGTGCCAGCAGCCAAAAGCGCAGGAAAGCTTTCTTT
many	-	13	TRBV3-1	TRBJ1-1	CASSQGFNTEAFF	TGTGCCAGCAGCCAAGGCTTTAACACTGAAGCTTTCTTT
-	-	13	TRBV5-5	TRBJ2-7	CASSLWGTGEQYF	TGTGCCAGCAGCTTGTGGGGGACCGGGGAGCAGTACTTC
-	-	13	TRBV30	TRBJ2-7	CAWSVVSPGEQYF	TGTGCCTGGAGTGTGGTCTCCCCGGGGGAGCAGTACTTC
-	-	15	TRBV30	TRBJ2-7	CAWSKRRRGSYEQYF	TGTGCCTGGAGTAAGAGGCGGCGAGGTTCCTACGAGCAGTACTTC
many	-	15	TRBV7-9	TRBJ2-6	CASSFRSSGANVLTF	TGTGCCAGCAGCTTCAGGAGCTCTGGGGCCAACGTCCTGACTTTC
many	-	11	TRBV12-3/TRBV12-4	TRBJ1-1	CASKMNTEAFF	TGTGCCAGCAAAATGAACACTGAAGCTTTCTTT
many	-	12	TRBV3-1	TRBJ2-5	CASSQESETQYF	TGTGCCAGCAGCCAAGAGTCCGAGACCCAGTACTTC
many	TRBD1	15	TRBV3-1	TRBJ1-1	CASSRRTGLNTEAFF	TGTGCCAGCAGCCGTCGGACAGGACTGAACACTGAAGCTTTCTTT
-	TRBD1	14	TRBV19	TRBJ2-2	CASTPDRGGGELFF	TGTGCCAGTACGCCCGACAGGGGTGGCGGGGAGCTGTTTTTT
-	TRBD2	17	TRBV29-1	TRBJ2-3	CSAEGLAGGVGTDTQYF	TGCAGCGCTGAAGGACTAGCGGGAGGAGTGGGCACAGATACGCAGTATTTT
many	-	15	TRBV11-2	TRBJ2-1	CASSLQWGKYNEQFF	TGTGCCAGCAGCTTACAGTGGGGGAAATACAATGAGCAGTTCTTC
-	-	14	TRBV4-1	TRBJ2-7	CASSQGDLSYEQYF	TGCGCCAGCAGCCAAGGGGACCTCTCCTACGAGCAGTACTTC
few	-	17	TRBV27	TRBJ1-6	CASSPRDGTLTNSPLHF	TGTGCCAGCAGTCCTCGCGACGGTACCTTGACCAATTCACCCCTCCACTTT
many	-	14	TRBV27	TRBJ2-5	CASSSHVKGETQYF	TGTGCCAGCAGTTCTCACGTTAAGGGCGAGACCCAGTACTTC
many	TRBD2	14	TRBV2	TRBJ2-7	CASKGTSGTYEQYF	TGTGCCAGCAAAGGGACTAGCGGAACCTACGAGCAGTACTTC
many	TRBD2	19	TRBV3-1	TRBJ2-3	CASSHLLAGGQTSTDTQYF	TGTGCCAGCAGCCACTTACTAGCGGGAGGACAAACAAGCACAGATACGCAGTATTTT
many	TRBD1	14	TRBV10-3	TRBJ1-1	CAINPTGGNTEAFF	TGTGCCATCAACCCGACAGGGGGAAACACTGAAGCTTTCTTT
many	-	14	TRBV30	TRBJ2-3	CAWSKTGGTDTQYF	TGTGCCTGGAGTAAGACGGGAGGCACAGATACGCAGTATTTT
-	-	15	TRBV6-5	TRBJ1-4	CASSYRQSTDEKLFF	TGTGCCAGCAGTTACAGACAGTCAACGGATGAAAAACTGTTTTTT
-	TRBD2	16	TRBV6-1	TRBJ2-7	CASSRGSRREPFEQYF	TGTGCCAGCAGTCGGGGCTCTCGGCGGGAGCCCTTCGAGCAGTACTTC
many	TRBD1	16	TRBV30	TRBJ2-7	CAWSLRQLRGHYEQYF	TGTGCCTGGAGCCTACGACAACTCAGGGGGCACTACGAGCAGTACTTC
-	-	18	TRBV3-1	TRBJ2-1	CASSQDRGGGISYNEQFF	TGTGCCAGCAGCCAAGACCGCGGAGGGGGCATCTCCTACAATGAGCAGTTCTTC
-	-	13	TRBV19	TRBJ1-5	CATEAGANQPQHF	TGTGCCACCGAAGCGGGGGCCAATCAGCCCCAGCATTTT
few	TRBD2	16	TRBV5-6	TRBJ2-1	CASSRLAGRGFKEQFF	TGTGCCAGCAGCCGGCTGGCGGGGAGGGGTTTTAAGGAGCAGTTCTTC
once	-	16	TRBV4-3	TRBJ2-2	CASSQEVGLATGELFF	TGCGCCAGCAGCCAAGAAGTAGGATTGGCCACCGGGGAGCTGTTTTTT
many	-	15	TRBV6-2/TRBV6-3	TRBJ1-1	CASSTLILHQQDGFF	TGTGCCAGCAGTACACTCATACTCCACCAACAGGACGGCTTCTTT
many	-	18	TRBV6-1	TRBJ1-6	CASSEAPSWETENSPLHF	TGTGCCAGCAGTGAAGCGCCATCGTGGGAGACAGAAAATTCACCCCTCCACTTT
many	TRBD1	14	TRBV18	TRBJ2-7	CASSPGQGIYEQYF	TGTGCCAGCTCACCGGGACAGGGAATCTACGAGCAGTACTTC
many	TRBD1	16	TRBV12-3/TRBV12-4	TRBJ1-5	CASSLEGADSNQPQHF	TGTGCCAGCAGTTTAGAGGGGGCGGATAGCAATCAGCCCCAGCATTTT
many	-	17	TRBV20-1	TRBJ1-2	CSARDPSLLGYHYGYTF	TGCAGTGCTAGAGATCCTTCCCTACTCGGATATCACTATGGCTACACCTTC
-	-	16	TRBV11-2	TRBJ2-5	CASSPGPLEGQETQYF	TGTGCCAGCTCTCCGGGGCCCCTAGAAGGACAAGAGACCCAGTACTTC